Shown below are 9 T cell receptor beta chains from a single sample sequenced in a study of cytomegalovirus exposure and HLA in healthy donors. The PCR ran on 60 Vbeta and 13 Jbeta primers. Clones were sequenced by immunoSEQ multiplex PCR, and TCRdb holds only the in-frame ones, with some missing. The profile shows about 230,000 clones, roughly 84% of them singletons. The specimen sequenced was PBMCs. Receptors originate from a human donor in good health.

V is TRBV7-2 and J is TRBJ1-3; D possibly corresponds to TRBD1 (6 bases). V was clipped by 1 base and J by 2 bases, with 9 bases between them. The CDR3 is 15 residues long. Germline CDR1 and CDR2: SGHTA and FQGNSA. CDR3 coding DNA: TGTGCCAGCAGCTTAGGACAGGTCGCTGGAAACACCATATATTTT. This codes for CASSLGQVAGNTIYF.

V usage is TRBV30 and J usage is TRBJ2-5, with D maybe TRBD2 (5 bases). The J call may be incorrect, as the DNA end agrees better with TRBJ2-7. CDR1 and CDR2 (germline): GTSNPN, SVGIG (reference sequence). The CDR3 totals 13 residues. CDR3 sequence reads: CAWWGGGGYEQYF. The CDR3, as DNA: TGTGCCTGGTGGGGTGGTGGAGGCTACGAGCAGTACTTC.

The chain joins TRBV20-1 to TRBJ1-1; D not certain. The CDR3 contains 10 residues. CDR1 DFQATT and CDR2 SNEGSKA come from the germline V gene (reference sequence). V lost 3 bases and J lost 11, with 10 bases in between. CDR3 protein: CSASAVVAFF. The CDR3 bases are TGCAGTGCTAGCGCGGTGGTGGCTTTCTTT.

The chain carries TRBV2 and TRBJ2-2, with 9 bases aligning to TRBD1. The V and J ends lost 6 bases and 7 bases, in that order; junction bases with no gene match: 12. Germline V gene lookup returns CDR1 SNHLY and CDR2 FYNNEI. This CDR3 comprises 16 residues. DNA of the CDR3: TGTGCCAGCAGGGACCGACAGGGGGAAGGTAACGGGGAGCTGTTTTTT. Amino acids: CASRDRQGEGNGELFF.

The chain carries TRBV6-5 and TRBJ2-7; 9 bases align to TRBD1. With V trimmed by 6 bases and J by 0 bases, 3 bases remained unmatched. CDR3 length: 14 residues. CDR1 MNHEY and CDR2 SVGAGI come from the germline V gene. For the CDR3, the DNA is TGTGCCAGCAGGAGACAGGGGGTCTCCTACGAGCAGTACTTC. It is translated as CASRRQGVSYEQYF.

The V and J genes are TRBV5-1 and TRBJ1-1, with a weak D call TRBD1 (6 bases). V gave up 1 base and J gave up 8 bases, with 9 bases separating them. From germline, CDR1 is SGHRS and CDR2 YFSETQ. The CDR3 is made up of 12 amino acids. For the CDR3, the DNA is TGCGCCAGCAGCTTGTTCGGGACAGAAGCTTTCTTT. Translation: CASSLFGTEAFF.

The chain combines TRBV29-1 with TRBJ1-3, with TRBD1 identical over 11 bases. This CDR3 region has 17 residues. Germline CDR1 reads SQVTM; CDR2 reads ANQGSEA. V gave up 6 bases and J gave up 2 bases; unmatched junction bases: 12. This chain's CDR3 is CSVRTGGDLKAGNTIYF. CDR3 sequence (DNA): TGCAGCGTCCGGACAGGGGGCGATTTGAAGGCTGGAAACACCATATATTTT. The entire variable domain, with the rest obtained from reference TRBV29-1 and TRBJ1-3, is as follows: SAVISQKPSRDICQRGTSLTIQCQVDSQVTMMFWYRQQPGQSLTLIATANQGSEATYESGFVIDKFPISRPNLTFSTLTVSNMSPEDSSIYLCSVRTGGDLKAGNTIYFGEGSWLTVV.

This clone has a single count. The V call is TRBV9, the J call TRBJ2-7, with TRBD1 identical over 8 bases. CDR3 length equals 14 residues. V trimming: 4 bases; J trimming: 6 bases; junction bases outside the gene matches: 9. The germline V gene encodes CDR1 SGDLS and CDR2 YYNGEE. The CDR3 sequence: CASSYGTGEGEQYF. The CDR3 DNA reads TGTGCCAGCAGCTATGGGACAGGAGAGGGCGAGCAGTACTTC.

The chain carries TRBV29-1 and TRBJ2-7; 9 nucleotides match TRBD1. The CDR3 is made up of 13 amino acids. Germline V lookup: CDR1 SQVTM, CDR2 ANQGSEA. The J segment lost 1 base and the V segment lost 7 bases, leaving 5 bases of the junction unmatched. CDR3 nucleotide sequence: TGCAGCGCGGGACAGGGAGCTTCCTACGAGCAGTACTTC. It yields the protein CSAGQGASYEQYF.